The T cell receptor (beta chain) under discussion was sequenced for a study of T cells and copy number aberrations in small-cell lung cancer. Donors had limited-stage small-cell lung cancer and underwent surgical resection in Hangzhou, China, between the late 2000s and the early 2020s. All donors had upfront surgery without preoperative chemotherapy, radiotherapy or any immunotherapy. Repertoires were generated with immunoSEQ multiplex PCR, while TCRdb's copy carries only in-frame clones and drops some. Here the sample spans 6,000 to 7,500 clones, approximately 85% being singletons. The CDR3 is made up of 11 amino acids. V lost 5 bases and J lost 6, with 7 bases in between. Germline V gene lookup returns CDR1 MNHEY and CDR2 SMNVEV (reference sequence). Points on this clone: Its antigen is unidentified.

Overall study results and limits: All specimens were formalin-fixed paraffin-embedded tissue, which is known to introduce sequencing artifacts.

The sequence came from a woman aged 45-59 years with small cell lung cancer. Sequences were obtained from normal tissue next to the tumor. The V gene is TRBV27, the J gene TRBJ1-1, with D possibly being TRBD1 (5 bases). CDR3 amino acids: CASSQGSEAFF. The CDR3 bases are TGTGCCAGCAGTCAGGGATCTGAAGCTTTCTTT.